This T cell receptor (beta chain) is from a study of beta chain features in type 1 diabetes. Study-level background: Sorted cells numbering some 110 million were examined across all samples. Whole-study findings and limits: A closer apparent resemblance between naive, central memory and Treg TCRB repertoires was seen in patients than in healthy donors.

Researchers reported sorting CD4+ naive, central memory, regulatory and stem cell-like memory cells via CD45RO/CCR7/CD25/CD127/CD95/CD27. Germline V gives CDR1 SGHTA, CDR2 FQGNSA. Trimming pared 3 bases from V and 1 base from J, leaving 10 bases between. The CDR3 is made up of 16 amino acids. This clone has a handful of counts. Its matching antigen is unknown. What was sequenced were expressed TCRB transcripts, since all of the isolated RNA had been reverse transcribed. Sequencing was performed with immunoSEQ multiplex PCR; in TCRdb, only in-frame clones are kept and a portion is missing. In the table there are under 200,000 clones, 8.1% of which are singletons.

The chain recombines TRBV7-2 with TRBJ2-6, with D hard to call. The sample comprised central memory CD4+ T cells from blood. This sequence was found in a man younger than 35 in good health. The CDR3 here is CASSFSRRSGANVLTF. In nucleotides, the CDR3 is TGTGCCAGCAGCTTTAGTCGTCGGTCTGGGGCCAACGTCCTGACTTTC.